This T cell receptor (beta chain) is drawn from a study of shared clonotypes between healthy human individuals. Study results and caveats: Estimated richness was generally greater in naive than memory subsets. The diversity represented, both genetic and in exposure history, was limited by few donors.

As regards this clone: Its antigen remains unidentified.

Sorted subsets were amplified in replicate PCRs using about 210 ng DNA, 30,000 to 35,000 T cell genomes. Only in-frame clones appear in the TCRdb table, and some are missing; sequencing was by immunoSEQ multiplex PCR. The table lists over a million clones, 95% to 97% of them singletons. The CDR3 is 14 residues long. Germline assignment: CDR1 SEHNR and CDR2 FQNEAQ (reference sequence). V gave up 2 bases and J gave up 4 bases, with 9 bases separating them. The TCR sequence derives from a man in his thirties or forties in good health. The genes are TRBV7-9 and TRBJ1-3; D call uncertain. Source material: naive CD4+ T cells sorted from blood. As to subset: CD45RA+ positively selected. The CDR3, as DNA: TGTGCCAGCAGCTTACGATCAGTAGGAAACACCATATATTTT. This gives the protein CASSLRSVGNTIYF.